The rows below give T cell receptor beta chains drawn from one sample of a study of human T cells and chemical hapten exposure. TCRdb itself ran the RACE reads through MiXCR, one entry per CDR3 protein. The sample lists about 130,000 distinct CDR3 sequences, more than 7.5% occurring once. Sequencing was done on a sample of whole blood. The origin of the receptors is a male donor in good health. Some clones in this sample may be carry-over from other donors' samples. The CDR3 runs from the conserved cysteine through the conserved F or W. The D gene is left open where the match is weak. Some rows mark clone size as missing; the rest say once, few, many or name a class of expanded clone.

j_call,v_call,clone_size,d_call,cdr3_nt,cdr3_aa
TRBJ1-2,TRBV6-1,few,TRBD1,TGTGCCAGCAGACCGGGACAGGGGCCCTTATTTTATGGCTACACCTTC,CASRPGQGPLFYGYTF
TRBJ1-5,TRBV6-6,many,NA,TGTGCCAGCAGTTATCCCGGGGCGCAGGGCGGAAATCAGCCCCAGCATTTT,CASSYPGAQGGNQPQHF
TRBJ1-5,TRBV5-1,NA,NA,TGCGCCAGCAGCTTGGGTTGGGGGGGTCAGCCCCAGCATTTT,CASSLGWGGQPQHF
TRBJ1-2,TRBV7-3,few,NA,TGTGCCAGCAGCTTAAGGGGGGGCTATGGCTACACCTTC,CASSLRGGYGYTF
TRBJ2-1,TRBV15,NA,TRBD2,TGTGCCACCAGTTTCCTAGCGGGAGGGACTGAGCAGTTCTTC,CATSFLAGGTEQFF
TRBJ2-1,TRBV14,few,NA,TGTGCCAGCAGCCCTCTCCCAGGGCATGAGCAGTTCTTC,CASSPLPGHEQFF
TRBJ2-7,TRBV5-1,many,NA,TGCGCCAGCAGCCGAGGACCTTCCTACGAGCAGTACTTC,CASSRGPSYEQYF
TRBJ2-7,TRBV11-2,many,NA,TGTGCCAGCAGCTTAGAACCCTCTAGTTATTACGAGCAGTACTTC,CASSLEPSSYYEQYF
TRBJ2-3,TRBV7-2,many,NA,TGTGCCAGCAGCTTCCGCCCTAGGACAGATACGCAGTATTTT,CASSFRPRTDTQYF
TRBJ2-1,TRBV27,NA,NA,TGTGCCAGTGCGACAGGAACCGGCAATGAGCAGTTCTTC,CASATGTGNEQFF
TRBJ2-7,TRBV4-1,many,TRBD1,TGCGCCAGCAGCCGTCTGGGACAGGAAGGTTCGGGGGAGCAGTACTTC,CASSRLGQEGSGEQYF
TRBJ2-3,TRBV29-1,NA,NA,TGCAGCGTTGATCCGGCCCGCGCAGATACGCAGTATTTT,CSVDPARADTQYF
TRBJ2-5,TRBV7-2,many,TRBD2,TGTGCCAGCAGCTCCGTCCCCGGCCCTAGCGGACAAGAGACCCAGTACTTC,CASSSVPGPSGQETQYF
TRBJ1-1,TRBV12-5,few,NA,TGTGCTAGTGAGGGGTCCACTGAAGCTTTCTTT,CASEGSTEAFF
TRBJ2-5,TRBV9,NA,NA,TGTGCCAGCAGCGTGCAGGGGGGGAAGGAGACCCAGTACTTC,CASSVQGGKETQYF
TRBJ2-5,TRBV19,NA,NA,TGTGCCAGTAGTATGTCAGGGAGGCGAGAGACCCAGTACTTC,CASSMSGRRETQYF
TRBJ2-3,TRBV18,few,TRBD2,TGTGCCAGCTCTCCGCCGGCGGGACTAACAGATACGCAGTATTTT,CASSPPAGLTDTQYF
TRBJ2-1,TRBV20-1,NA,NA,TGCAGTGCTAGAGATACCCTTTTTACTCGTGAGTACAATGAGCAGTTCTTC,CSARDTLFTREYNEQFF
TRBJ2-5,TRBV4-3,NA,NA,TGCGCCAGCAGCCGAAAACCGGACAACCTAGAGACCCAGTACTTC,CASSRKPDNLETQYF
TRBJ2-5,TRBV12-3/TRBV12-4,NA,TRBD1,TGTGCCAGCAGTCCGTCGGACAGGGTAGAGACCCAGTACTTC,CASSPSDRVETQYF
TRBJ2-3,TRBV5-1,few,NA,TGCGCCAGCAGCTTGGAGGGTCGTAGCACAGATACGCAGTATTTT,CASSLEGRSTDTQYF
TRBJ1-1,TRBV6-2/TRBV6-3,NA,NA,TGTGCCAGCAGACCTGGACCGACCCGGAACACTGAAGCTTTCTTT,CASRPGPTRNTEAFF
TRBJ2-1,TRBV24-1,many,TRBD1,TGTGCCACCAGTGATGGGGACAGGGGGCCTGAGCAGTTCTTC,CATSDGDRGPEQFF
TRBJ2-3,TRBV4-1,many,NA,TGCGCCAGCAGCCAGGCCACAGCGGGCACAGATACGCAGTATTTT,CASSQATAGTDTQYF
TRBJ1-5,TRBV7-9,many,NA,TGTGCCAGCAGCTTGGAGCGTCAGCCCCAGCATTTT,CASSLERQPQHF
TRBJ1-2,TRBV6-1,few,NA,TGTGCCAGCAGTGAAGCGCTTCTACAGTTGTATGGCTACACCTTC,CASSEALLQLYGYTF
TRBJ2-2,TRBV3-1,NA,NA,TGTGCCAGCAGCCAAGATGGTGCTTGGTCTAGCAAGCATACCGGGGAGCTGTTTTTT,CASSQDGAWSSKHTGELFF
TRBJ1-1,TRBV28,few,TRBD1,TGTGCCAGCAGTTATAGGACAGGGCCCATAACTGAAGCTTTCTTT,CASSYRTGPITEAFF
TRBJ2-1,TRBV19,NA,NA,TGTGCCAGCCTACCCCCGGGATTGCGGGACAATGAGCAGTTCTTC,CASLPPGLRDNEQFF